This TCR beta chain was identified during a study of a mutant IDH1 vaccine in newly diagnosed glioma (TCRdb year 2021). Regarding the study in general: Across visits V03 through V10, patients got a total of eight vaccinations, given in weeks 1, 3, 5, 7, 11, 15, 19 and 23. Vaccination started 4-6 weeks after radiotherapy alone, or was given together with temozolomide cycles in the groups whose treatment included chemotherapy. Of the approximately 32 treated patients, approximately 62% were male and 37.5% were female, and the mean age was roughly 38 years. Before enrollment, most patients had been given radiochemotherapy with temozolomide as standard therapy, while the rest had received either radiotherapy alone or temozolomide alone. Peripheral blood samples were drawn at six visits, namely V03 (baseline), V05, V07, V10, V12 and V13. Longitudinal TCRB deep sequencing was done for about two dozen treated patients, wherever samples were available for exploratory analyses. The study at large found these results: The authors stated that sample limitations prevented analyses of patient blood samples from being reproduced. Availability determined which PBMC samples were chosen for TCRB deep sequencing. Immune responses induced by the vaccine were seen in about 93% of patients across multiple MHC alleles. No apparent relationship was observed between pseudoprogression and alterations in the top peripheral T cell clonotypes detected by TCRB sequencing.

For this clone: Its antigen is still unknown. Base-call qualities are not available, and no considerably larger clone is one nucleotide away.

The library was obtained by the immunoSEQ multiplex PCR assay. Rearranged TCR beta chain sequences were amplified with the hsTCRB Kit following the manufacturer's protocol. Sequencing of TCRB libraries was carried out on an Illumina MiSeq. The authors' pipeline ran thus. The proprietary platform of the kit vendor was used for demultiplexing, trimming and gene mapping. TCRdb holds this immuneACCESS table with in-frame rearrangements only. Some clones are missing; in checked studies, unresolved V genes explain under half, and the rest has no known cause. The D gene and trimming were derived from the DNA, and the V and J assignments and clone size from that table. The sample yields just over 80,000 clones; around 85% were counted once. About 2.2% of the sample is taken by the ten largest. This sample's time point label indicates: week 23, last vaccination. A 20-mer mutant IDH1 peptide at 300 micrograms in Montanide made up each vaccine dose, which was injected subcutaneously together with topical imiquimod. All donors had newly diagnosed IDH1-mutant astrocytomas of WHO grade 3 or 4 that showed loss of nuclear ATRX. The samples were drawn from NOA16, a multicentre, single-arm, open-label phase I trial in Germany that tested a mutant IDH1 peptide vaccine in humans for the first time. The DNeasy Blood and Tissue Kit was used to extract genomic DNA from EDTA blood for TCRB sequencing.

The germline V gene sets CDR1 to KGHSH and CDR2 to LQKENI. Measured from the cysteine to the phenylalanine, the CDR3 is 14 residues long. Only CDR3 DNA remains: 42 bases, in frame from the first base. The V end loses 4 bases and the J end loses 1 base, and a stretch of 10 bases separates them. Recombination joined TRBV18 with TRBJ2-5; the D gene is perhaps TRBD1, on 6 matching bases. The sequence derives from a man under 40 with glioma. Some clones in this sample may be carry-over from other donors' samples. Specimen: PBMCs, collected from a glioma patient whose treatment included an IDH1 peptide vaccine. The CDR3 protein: CASSQMDSQETQYF. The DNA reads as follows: TGTGCCAGCTCACAAATGGACAGCCAAGAGACCCAGTACTTC.